The 29 T cell receptor beta chains below come from one sample, sequenced in a study of blood T cell repertoires in COVID-19. The data were produced by immunoSEQ multiplex PCR, yet TCRdb's version contains in-frame clones alone and is incomplete. The sample records about 190,000 clones, roughly 78% being singletons. Input material: peripheral blood. The receptors derive from a woman of 80 years or more with active or convalescent COVID-19.

The V gene is TRBV7-2, the J gene TRBJ1-2, with 7 bases identical to TRBD1. V lost 7 bases to trimming and J lost 8 bases; unmatched junction nucleotides: 13. Germline V CDR1 and CDR2: SGHTA, FQGNSA. CDR3 size: 14 residues. In nucleotides, the CDR3 is TGTGCCAGCACCTATATCTCAAACAGGGGCGGCTACACCTTC. As protein: CASTYISNRGGYTF.

Points on this clone: Distinct nucleotide sequences in the sample also encode this CDR3. The chain carries TRBV28 and TRBJ1-6; 7 nucleotides match TRBD1. CDR3 length: 12 amino acids. The V gene's germline CDR1 is MDHEN and CDR2 SYDVKM. The V segment lost 6 bases and the J segment 10 bases; nucleotides outside the gene matches: 3. The CDR3 DNA reads as TGTGCCAGCAGCCTACAGGGGTCACCCCTCCACTTT. Amino acids: CASSLQGSPLHF.

This chain connects TRBV6-1 to TRBJ2-1; TRBD1 matches 8 bases. CDR1 MNHNS and CDR2 SASEGT come from the germline V gene. The CDR3 length is 17 residues. Trimming at V came to 4 bases and at J to 2 bases, leaving 10 bases not matched to a gene. The CDR3 region has the DNA TGTGCCAGCAGTGGAGACCTGACAGGGGAAACCTACAATGAGCAGTTCTTC. Amino acids: CASSGDLTGETYNEQFF.

The rearrangement joins TRBV9 to TRBJ2-5; D is ambiguous. Trimming pared 0 bases from V and 2 bases from J, leaving 14 bases between. This CDR3 has 16 amino acids. The germline V gene encodes CDR1 SGDLS and CDR2 YYNGEE. The CDR3 here is CASSVGVAPKQETQYF. CDR3 bases: TGTGCCAGCAGCGTAGGTGTAGCACCTAAACAAGAGACCCAGTACTTC. Supplemented by reference TRBV9 and TRBJ2-5, the full variable domain reads DSGVTQTPKHLITATGQRVTLRCSPRSGDLSVYWYQQSLDQGLQFLIQYYNGEERAKGNILERFSAQQFPDLHSELNLSSLELGDSALYFCASSVGVAPKQETQYFGPGTRLLVL.

The V gene is TRBV9, the J gene TRBJ2-3; 8 nucleotides match TRBD2. J lost 4 bases, V lost 3 bases, and 4 bases had no gene match. Germline V CDR1 and CDR2: SGDLS, YYNGEE. The CDR3 has 14 amino acids. CDR3 protein: CASSAAGGADTQYF. Here the CDR3 DNA reads TGTGCCAGCAGCGCCGCGGGGGGTGCAGATACGCAGTATTTT. Full variable domain (rest looked up from reference TRBV9 and TRBJ2-3): DSGVTQTPKHLITATGQRVTLRCSPRSGDLSVYWYQQSLDQGLQFLIQYYNGEERAKGNILERFSAQQFPDLHSELNLSSLELGDSALYFCASSAAGGADTQYFGPGTRLTVL.

The rearrangement links TRBV27 to TRBJ1-2; 7 bases map to TRBD1. The CDR3 length is 15 residues. V lost 5 bases, J lost 2 bases, and 8 bases stayed unmatched. The germline V gene has CDR1 MNHEY and CDR2 SMNVEV (reference sequence). The CDR3 loop is CASSAQGQPNYGYTF. As DNA, the CDR3 is TGTGCCAGCAGTGCCCAGGGACAGCCGAACTATGGCTACACCTTC.

This clone was counted a few times. The rearrangement uses TRBV3-1 (or the pseudogene TRBV3-2) and TRBJ2-2; D call uncertain. Looked up from germline, CDR1 is LGHDT and CDR2 is YNNKEL (reference sequence). The length of the CDR3 is 12 residues. The ends were cut back, 6 bases at V and 6 bases at J, with 8 bases in the middle. The CDR3 reads CASRRPSGELFF. The CDR3 DNA sequence: TGTGCCAGCAGGAGGCCTTCCGGGGAGCTGTTTTTT.

The rearrangement uses TRBV10-2 and TRBJ2-5; TRBD2 is a possible D gene (5 bases). Trimming shortened V by 0 bases and J by 7 bases, and 12 bases separated the two germline ends. There are 14 residues in the CDR3. The germline V gene encodes CDR1 WSHSY and CDR2 SAAADI. DNA for the CDR3: TGCGCCAGCAGTGAGTCGACCGCCGGAGGGACCCAGTACTTC. Translation: CASSESTAGGTQYF.

J is TRBJ2-3 and V is TRBV7-2; 10 positions agree with TRBD2. There are 15 residues in the CDR3. CDR1 SGHTA and CDR2 FQGNSA come from the germline V gene. The V segment lost 6 bases and the J segment 8 bases; nucleotides outside the gene matches: 11. The CDR3 loop is CASSLGSGGRGTQYF. CDR3 nucleotide sequence: TGTGCCAGCAGTCTTGGTAGCGGGGGGCGTGGTACGCAGTATTTT.

The CDR3 coding sequence is TGTGCCAGCAGCCAAGGACTAGCGATGCAGTATTTT. It encodes CASSQGLAMQYF. This chain connects TRBV3-1 (or the pseudogene TRBV3-2) to TRBJ2-3; 8 bases are a match to TRBD2. CDR1 and CDR2 from the germline V gene are LGHDT and YNNKEL (reference sequence). This CDR3 is 12 amino acids long. Unmatched junction bases numbered 2, after V lost 1 base and J lost 11 bases.

This clone was seen more than once but under ten times. CDR3 nucleotides: TGCGCCAGCAGCCAAGATCGGATTCAGTACTTC. This encodes CASSQDRIQYF. The J gene is TRBJ2-4, the V gene TRBV4-1; D is ambiguous. CDR3 length: 11 amino acids. The ends were cut back, 0 bases at V and 10 bases at J, with 4 bases in the middle. Germline assignment: CDR1 MGHRA and CDR2 YSYEKL.

This clone is a singleton in its sample. This chain links TRBV12-3 or TRBV12-4 with TRBJ2-1; D remains unclear. The V end lost 2 bases, the J end lost 5 bases, and 4 bases lay between the germline ends. The CDR3 spans 12 residues. CDR3 in amino acids: CASSLTDNEQFF. The CDR3 DNA reads TGTGCCAGCAGTTTAACTGACAATGAGCAGTTCTTC.

The rearrangement joins TRBV4-3 to TRBJ2-5; D remains unclear. V lost 1 base to trimming and J lost 1 base, with 13 bases between them. This CDR3 has 16 amino acids. The germline V gene has CDR1 LGHNA and CDR2 YSLEER. The CDR3 sequence: CASSQGNLWSQETQYF. The CDR3, as DNA: TGCGCCAGCAGCCAAGGCAATCTGTGGAGCCAAGAGACCCAGTACTTC.

This clone was seen a few times. This chain joins TRBV9 and TRBJ1-2; possibly TRBD1 for D (5 bases). Germline CDR1 SGDLS, CDR2 YYNGEE. Trimming shortened V by 0 bases and J by 8 bases, and 14 bases separated the two germline ends. CDR3 length equals 14 residues. CDR3 residues: CASSVESGRGGYTF. As DNA, the CDR3 is TGTGCCAGCAGCGTAGAGTCAGGGCGGGGAGGCTACACCTTC. The variable domain in full, completed from reference TRBV9 and TRBJ1-2, reads DSGVTQTPKHLITATGQRVTLRCSPRSGDLSVYWYQQSLDQGLQFLIQYYNGEERAKGNILERFSAQQFPDLHSELNLSSLELGDSALYFCASSVESGRGGYTFGSGTRLTVV.

V usage is TRBV30 and J usage is TRBJ1-1; D might be TRBD1 (5 bases). Trimming pared 3 bases from V and 4 bases from J, leaving 12 bases between. Germline CDR1 reads GTSNPN; CDR2 reads SVGIG (reference sequence). The CDR3 totals 13 residues. The CDR3 protein is CAWRIGGSTEAFF. CDR3 sequence (DNA): TGTGCCTGGAGAATCGGGGGGAGCACTGAAGCTTTCTTT.

The V gene is TRBV27, the J gene TRBJ2-7, with D possibly being TRBD1 (6 bases). Germline values: CDR1 MNHEY, CDR2 SMNVEV (reference sequence). This CDR3 contains 15 residues. The ends were cut back, 8 bases at V and 7 bases at J, with 24 bases in the middle. The CDR3 sequence: CASSKPGTRYPEQYF. For the CDR3, the DNA is TGTGCCAGCTCAAAACCCGGGACACGTTATCCGGAGCAGTACTTC.

The genes are TRBV7-2 and TRBJ1-1, with D uncertain. Between the trimmed V and J ends, which lost 2 bases and 8 bases, there was a span of 12 bases. The CDR3 totals 13 residues. CDR1 SGHTA and CDR2 FQGNSA come from the germline V gene. CDR3 nucleotides: TGTGCCAGCAGCTTAAATTCGGGTGAAGAAGCTTTCTTT. Amino acids: CASSLNSGEEAFF.

The chain joins TRBV24-1 to TRBJ2-1; the match to TRBD2 covers 8 bases. J gave up 3 bases and V 0 bases, and 6 bases lay outside the gene matches. CDR1 and CDR2 from the germline V gene are KGHDR and SFDVKD. The CDR3 sequence is 17 residues long. CDR3 sequence reads: CATSDLHAGGGYNEQFF. Here the CDR3 DNA reads TGTGCCACCAGTGATTTGCATGCGGGGGGCGGCTACAATGAGCAGTTCTTC.

This chain links TRBV6-4 with TRBJ1-2; 8 nucleotides line up with TRBD1. This CDR3 spans 13 amino acids. J gave up 2 bases and V 6 bases, and 2 bases lay outside the gene matches. CDR1 MRHNA and CDR2 SNTAGT come from the germline V gene. The CDR3: CASSRQGNYGYTF. CDR3 bases: TGTGCCAGCAGCCGACAGGGGAACTATGGCTACACCTTC.

This clone turned up a few times. The chain is built from TRBV3-1 (or the pseudogene TRBV3-2) and TRBJ1-1, with a weak D call TRBD1 (6 bases). Trimming cost V 8 bases and J 0 bases, with 16 bases left between them. This CDR3 is 15 amino acids long. Germline V gene data show CDR1 as LGHDT and CDR2 as YNNKEL (reference sequence). CDR3 in amino acids: CASGGQSLLNTEAFF. CDR3 sequence (DNA): TGTGCCAGCGGTGGACAGTCCCTCTTGAACACTGAAGCTTTCTTT.

The V gene is TRBV5-8, the J gene TRBJ1-3; D uncertain. The V gene's germline CDR1 is SGHTS and CDR2 YDEGEE. The CDR3 extends over 13 amino acids. Trimming cost V 9 bases and J 4 bases, with 14 bases left between them. CDR3 loop: CATSRVLGNTIYF. For the CDR3, the DNA is TGTGCCACATCCCGGGTTTTAGGAAACACCATATATTTT.

The rearrangement joins TRBV3-1 (or the pseudogene TRBV3-2) to TRBJ2-3, with 11 bases aligning to TRBD2. The CDR3 runs 16 residues. Germline values: CDR1 LGHDT, CDR2 YNNKEL (reference sequence). With V trimmed by 4 bases and J by 2 bases, 5 bases remained unmatched. The CDR3 sequence: CASSRKLAGATDTQYF. CDR3 bases: TGTGCCAGCAGCCGCAAACTAGCGGGGGCCACAGATACGCAGTATTTT.

V and J are TRBV3-1 (or the pseudogene TRBV3-2) and TRBJ1-5; tentative D call: TRBD1 (6 bases). The CDR3 covers 14 residues. V was clipped by 2 bases and J by 1 base, with 6 bases between them. CDR1 is LGHDT and CDR2 is YNNKEL in the germline V gene (reference sequence). The CDR3, as DNA: TGTGCCAGCAGCCAAAGGGGGAGCAATCAGCCCCAGCATTTT. Translating gives CASSQRGSNQPQHF.

This clone has only one observation. The chain uses TRBV10-3 and TRBJ2-3; D is possibly TRBD2 (6 bases). Looked up from germline, CDR1 is ENHRY and CDR2 is SYGVKD. The CDR3 has 14 amino acids. The germline V and J ends were trimmed by 2 bases and 3 bases, with 9 bases remaining between them. CDR3 amino acids: CAISETSRTDTQYF. The CDR3 region has the DNA TGTGCCATCAGTGAGACTAGCAGAACAGATACGCAGTATTTT.

The V gene is TRBV28, the J gene TRBJ2-2; TRBD1 agrees at 9 bases. The germline V gene encodes CDR1 MDHEN and CDR2 SYDVKM. Trimming took 5 bases from V and 2 from J; bases not matched to a gene: 12. This CDR3 region has 18 residues. The CDR3 protein is CASSHPFGTGHNTGELFF. CDR3 nucleotide sequence: TGTGCCAGCAGTCATCCATTCGGGACAGGGCATAACACCGGGGAGCTGTTTTTT.

The V and J genes are TRBV7-2 and TRBJ2-3; 7 nucleotides align to TRBD1. This CDR3 has 15 amino acids. The germline gives CDR1 SGHTA, CDR2 FQGNSA. Trimming removed 6 bases from V and 1 base from J; junction bases left unmatched: 7. In nucleotides, the CDR3 is TGTGCCAGCAGAGGACAGGTTGGTGGCACAGATACGCAGTATTTT. This codes for CASRGQVGGTDTQYF.

This sequence joins TRBV7-9 and TRBJ2-5; 10 positions agree with TRBD1. CDR1 SEHNR and CDR2 FQNEAQ come from the germline V gene (reference sequence). V lost 3 bases, J lost 5 bases, and 6 bases stayed unmatched. The CDR3 length is 15 residues. CDR3 sequence reads: CASSFRTGGMETQYF. The CDR3, as DNA: TGTGCCAGCAGCTTCAGGACAGGGGGGATGGAGACCCAGTACTTC. The full variable domain, in which reference TRBV7-9 and TRBJ2-5 provide the parts outside the CDR3, is DTGVSQNPRHKITKRGQNVTFRCDPISEHNRLYWYRQTLGQGPEFLTYFQNEAQLEKSRLLSDRFSAERPKGSFSTLEIQRTEQGDSAMYLCASSFRTGGMETQYFGPGTRLLVL.

The V call is TRBV7-2, the J call TRBJ1-1, with D perhaps matching TRBD1 (5 bases). The CDR3 is 14 amino acids. The V end was cut by 7 bases, the J end by 4 bases, with 16 bases between. Germline V CDR1 and CDR2: SGHTA, FQGNSA. The CDR3 nucleotides read TGTGCCAGCACCCTACGAATCGGGGGCACTGAAGCTTTCTTT. Translated: CASTLRIGGTEAFF.

V and J are TRBV5-6 and TRBJ2-1; no clear D. This CDR3 spans 16 amino acids. The V gene lost 0 bases and the J gene lost 0 bases, with 10 bases spanning the gap. Germline values: CDR1 SGHDT, CDR2 YYEEEE. CDR3 sequence: CASSLVPSYSYNEQFF. The CDR3 DNA is TGTGCCAGCAGCTTGGTCCCCAGTTACTCCTACAATGAGCAGTTCTTC.